Sequencing of this T cell receptor (beta chain) was carried out in a study of blood T cell repertoires in COVID-19. Across the whole study: The United States, Italy and Spain supplied acute and convalescent COVID-19 samples. Sample material is recorded as cDNA or gDNA derived from T cells, B-cell-depleted T cells, or PBMCs.

Methods used by the authors: Estimation of nucleated cell counts relied on the amplification of reference gene primers. The method was immunoSEQ multiplex PCR; TCRdb's version includes in-frame clones alone and lacks a portion of them. D and trimming come from the DNA, and the V and J calls and clone size come from that table. This sample has about 240,000 clones, with about 88% found just once. This CDR3 has 14 amino acids. Per the germline V gene, CDR1 is SGHVS and CDR2 is FQNEAQ. The ends were cut back, 1 base at V and 3 bases at J, with 10 bases in the middle. The source is a woman between 65 and 79 years old with active or convalescent COVID-19. The specimen sequenced was peripheral blood. The chain recombines TRBV7-8 with TRBJ2-7; tentatively, D is TRBD2 (5 bases). CDR3 in amino acids: CASSLGAGVYEQYF. CDR3 coding DNA: TGTGCCAGCAGCTTAGGGGCCGGGGTCTACGAGCAGTACTTC.